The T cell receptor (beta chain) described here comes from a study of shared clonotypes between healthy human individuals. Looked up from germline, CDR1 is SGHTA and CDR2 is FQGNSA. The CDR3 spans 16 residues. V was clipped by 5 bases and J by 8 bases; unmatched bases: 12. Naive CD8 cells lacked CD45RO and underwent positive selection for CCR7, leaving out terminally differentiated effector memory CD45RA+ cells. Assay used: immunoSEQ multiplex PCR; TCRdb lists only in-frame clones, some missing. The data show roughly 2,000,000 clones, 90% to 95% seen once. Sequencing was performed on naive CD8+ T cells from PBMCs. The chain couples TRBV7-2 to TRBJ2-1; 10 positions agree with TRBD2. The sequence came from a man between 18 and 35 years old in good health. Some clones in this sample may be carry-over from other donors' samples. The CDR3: CASSPNSGRRGDEQFF. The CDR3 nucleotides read TGTGCCAGCAGCCCCAATAGCGGGAGGAGGGGTGATGAGCAGTTCTTC.